This entry features one TCR beta chain sequence. Antigen specificity is unknown. These data originate in a study of blood T cells in healthy people across ages. Then a second PCR, running roughly 7 to 11 cycles, was carried out with a sample-barcoded 5' primer and a J-beta primer mix. Using its own MiXCR run on the 5' RACE reads, TCRdb lists one record per CDR3 protein. The sample has some 760,000 distinct CDR3 sequences, just under 25% seen once. Trimming cost V 7 bases and J 5 bases; bases outside gene matches: 5. The CDR3 sequence is 13 residues long. Per germline, CDR1 MNHNY and CDR2 SVGAGI (reference sequence). Study conclusions and caveats: Higher naive T cell percentage went strongly together with higher TCR beta diversity. Diversity was estimated from one million T cells, and these estimates were considered underestimates.

The same sample was also used in a study of T cells of mothers and their children. From that study: Over 10 million reads per mother and roughly 3 million per child were obtained. The analysis detected no persistent microchimeric T cell clones.

The chain couples TRBV6-6 to TRBJ2-5, with 9 bases matching TRBD2. The TCR originated in a boy younger than 18 in good health. The sequenced material came from blood. In nucleotides, the CDR3 is TGTGCCAGCACTAGCGGGGTCGTGGAGACCCAGTACTTC. This gives the protein CASTSGVVETQYF.